This T cell receptor beta chain was obtained from a study of blood T cells in healthy people across ages. A minimum of 5 micrograms of total RNA was extracted per sample. The authors ran a second PCR of 7 to 11 cycles using a sample-barcoded 5' primer and a J-beta primer mix. TCRdb itself ran the 5' RACE reads through MiXCR, one entry per CDR3 protein. The sample gives about 1.6 million distinct CDR3 sequences, 34% of which show up once; 10% to 12% is in the top ten. A word on this clonotype: Its ends do not fully match the called genes, so a read error is possible.

Source material: blood. This clonotype was sampled from a woman aged 25 to 39 in good health.

This CDR3 reads CSARVRQGYNQPQHF. As DNA, the CDR3 is TGCAGTGCTAGAGTAAGACAAGGTTATAATCAGCCTCAGCATTTT. This rearrangement joins TRBV20-1 to TRBJ1-5; D uncertain. The CDR3 contains 15 residues. Germline V gives CDR1 DFQATT, CDR2 SNEGSKA (reference sequence).